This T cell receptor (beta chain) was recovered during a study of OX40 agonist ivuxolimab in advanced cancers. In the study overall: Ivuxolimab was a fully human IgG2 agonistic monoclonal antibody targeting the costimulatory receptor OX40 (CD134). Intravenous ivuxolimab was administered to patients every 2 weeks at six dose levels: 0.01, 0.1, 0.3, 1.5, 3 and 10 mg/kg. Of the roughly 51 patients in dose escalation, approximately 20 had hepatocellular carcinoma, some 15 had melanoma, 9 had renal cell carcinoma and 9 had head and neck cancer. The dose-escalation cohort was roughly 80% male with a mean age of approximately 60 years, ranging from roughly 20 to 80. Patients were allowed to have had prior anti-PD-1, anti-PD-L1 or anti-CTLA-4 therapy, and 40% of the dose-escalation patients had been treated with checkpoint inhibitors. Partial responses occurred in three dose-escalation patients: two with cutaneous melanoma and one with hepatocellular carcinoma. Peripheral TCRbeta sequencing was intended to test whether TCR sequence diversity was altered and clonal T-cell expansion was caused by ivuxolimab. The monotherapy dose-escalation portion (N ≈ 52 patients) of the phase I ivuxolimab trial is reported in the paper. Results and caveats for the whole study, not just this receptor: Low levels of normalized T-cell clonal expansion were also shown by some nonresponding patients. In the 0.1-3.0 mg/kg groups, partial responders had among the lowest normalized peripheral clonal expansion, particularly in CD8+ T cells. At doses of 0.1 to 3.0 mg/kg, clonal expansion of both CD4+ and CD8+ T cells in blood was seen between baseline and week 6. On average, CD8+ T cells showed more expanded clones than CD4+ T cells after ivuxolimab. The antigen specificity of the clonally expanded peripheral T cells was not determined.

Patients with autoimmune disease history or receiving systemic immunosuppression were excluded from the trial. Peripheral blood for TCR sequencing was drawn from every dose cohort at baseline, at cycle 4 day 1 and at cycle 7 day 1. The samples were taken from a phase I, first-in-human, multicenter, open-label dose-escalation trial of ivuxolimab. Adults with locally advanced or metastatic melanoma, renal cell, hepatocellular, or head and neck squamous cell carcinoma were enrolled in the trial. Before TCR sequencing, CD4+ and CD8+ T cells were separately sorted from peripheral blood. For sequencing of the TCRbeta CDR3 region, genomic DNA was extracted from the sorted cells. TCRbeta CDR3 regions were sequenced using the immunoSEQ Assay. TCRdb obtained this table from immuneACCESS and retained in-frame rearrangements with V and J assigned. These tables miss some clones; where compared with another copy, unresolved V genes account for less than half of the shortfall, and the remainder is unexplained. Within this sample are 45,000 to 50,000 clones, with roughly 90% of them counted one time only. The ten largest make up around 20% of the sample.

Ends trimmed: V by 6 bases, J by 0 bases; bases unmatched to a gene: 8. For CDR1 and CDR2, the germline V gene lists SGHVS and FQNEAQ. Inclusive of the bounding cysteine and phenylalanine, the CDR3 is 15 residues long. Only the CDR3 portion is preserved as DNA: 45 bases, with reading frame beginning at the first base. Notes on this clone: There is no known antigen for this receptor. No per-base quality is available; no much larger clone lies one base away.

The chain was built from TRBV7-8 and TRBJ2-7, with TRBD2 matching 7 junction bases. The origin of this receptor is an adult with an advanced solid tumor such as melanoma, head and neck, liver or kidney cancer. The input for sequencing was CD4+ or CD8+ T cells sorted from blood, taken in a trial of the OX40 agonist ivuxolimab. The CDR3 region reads CASSYKRGLSYEQYF. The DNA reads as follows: TGTGCCAGCAGTTATAAGCGGGGCCTCTCCTACGAGCAGTACTTC.